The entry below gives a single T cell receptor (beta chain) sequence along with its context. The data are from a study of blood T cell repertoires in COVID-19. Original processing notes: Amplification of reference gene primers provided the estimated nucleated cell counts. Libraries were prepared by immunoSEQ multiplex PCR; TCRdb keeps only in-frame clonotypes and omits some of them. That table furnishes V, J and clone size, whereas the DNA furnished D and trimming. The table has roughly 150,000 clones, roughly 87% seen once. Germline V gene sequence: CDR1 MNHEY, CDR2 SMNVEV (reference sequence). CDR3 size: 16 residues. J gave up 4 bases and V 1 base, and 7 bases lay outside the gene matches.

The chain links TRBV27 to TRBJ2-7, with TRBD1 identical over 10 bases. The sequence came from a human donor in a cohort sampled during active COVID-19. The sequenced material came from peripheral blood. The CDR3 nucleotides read TGTGCCAGCAGTTTATTTCGACAGGGGGCAAGATACGAGCAGTACTTC. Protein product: CASSLFRQGARYEQYF.